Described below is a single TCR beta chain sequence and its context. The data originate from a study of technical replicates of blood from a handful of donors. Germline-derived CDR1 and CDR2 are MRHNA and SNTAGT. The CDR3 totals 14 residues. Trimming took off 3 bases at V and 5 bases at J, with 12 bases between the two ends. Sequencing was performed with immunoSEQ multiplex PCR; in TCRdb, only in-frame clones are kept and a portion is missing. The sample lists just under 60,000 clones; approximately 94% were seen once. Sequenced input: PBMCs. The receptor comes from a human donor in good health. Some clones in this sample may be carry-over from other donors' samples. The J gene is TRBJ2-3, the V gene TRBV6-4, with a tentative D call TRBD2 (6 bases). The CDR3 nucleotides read TGTGCCAGCAGTGAGGCGGTGGGGGGAGATACGCAGTATTTT. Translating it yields CASSEAVGGDTQYF.